This note documents a single TCR beta chain sequence. What it binds is not known. The PBMC fraction was derived from around 10 ml of fresh peripheral blood. The data derive from a study of Graves' ophthalmopathy and Graves' hyperthyroidism. Overall study results and limits: Most thyroid-expanded clonotypes exceeding 0.001 frequency were also found in blood.

Amplification of the TCR beta CDR3 regions used RNA transcripts (as template). The authors performed first-round RT-PCR with HTBI primers and then a second-round multiplex PCR. TCRdb analysed the multiplex PCR reads with MiXCR anew, one entry per CDR3 protein. The repertoire includes some 380,000 distinct CDR3 sequences, 15% to 17% of them detected once, and 5.5% to 7% sits in the top ten. CDR3 length: 13 residues. Germline assignment: CDR1 LGHDT and CDR2 YNNKEL (reference sequence). Trimming stripped 5 bases from V and 5 bases from J, with 12 bases between. This receptor was identified in a woman aged 18 to 35 with stable Graves' hyperthyroidism. The V call is TRBV3-1, the J call TRBJ2-5, with no clear D. The sequenced material came from peripheral blood. This CDR3 reads CASSFSVFETQYF. CDR3 sequence (DNA): TGTGCCAGCAGCTTCAGTGTATTCGAGACCCAGTACTTC.